This T cell receptor beta chain was recorded in a study of blood T cells in healthy people across ages. The use of a sample-barcoded 5' primer and a J-beta primer mix characterized a second PCR of 7 to 11 cycles. TCRdb passed the 5' RACE reads through MiXCR, listing each CDR3 protein once. Altogether 550,000 to 700,000 distinct CDR3 sequences are present, 27% being singletons, with the ten largest covering approximately 18%. V was pared by 1 base and J by 3 bases, with 4 bases between. The CDR3 runs 14 residues. CDR1 and CDR2 (germline): SEHNR, FQNEAQ (reference sequence). This clonotype was picked up a small number of times.

What was sequenced was blood. The receptor was isolated from a woman in her 70s in good health. The rearrangement joins TRBV7-9 to TRBJ2-6, with D unclear. Here the CDR3 DNA reads TGTGCCAGCAGCTTAGTTCGTGGGGCCAACGTCCTGACTTTC. Protein product: CASSLVRGANVLTF.